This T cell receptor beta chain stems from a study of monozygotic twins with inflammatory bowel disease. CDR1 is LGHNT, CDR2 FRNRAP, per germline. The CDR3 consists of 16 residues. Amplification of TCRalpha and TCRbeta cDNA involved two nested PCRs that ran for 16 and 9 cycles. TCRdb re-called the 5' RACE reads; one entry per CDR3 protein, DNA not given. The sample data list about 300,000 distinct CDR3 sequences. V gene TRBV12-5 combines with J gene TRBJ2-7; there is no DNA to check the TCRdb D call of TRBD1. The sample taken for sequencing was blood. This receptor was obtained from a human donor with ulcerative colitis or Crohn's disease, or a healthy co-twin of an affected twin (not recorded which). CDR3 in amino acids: CASGPPPGGGSYEQYF.